The 8 T cell receptor beta chains given below trace back to one sample, sequenced in a study of blood T cell repertoires in COVID-19 (dated by TCRdb to 2018 to 2021). To prepare the library, the immunoSEQ multiplex PCR assay was applied. TCRdb mirrors the immuneACCESS table, restricted to in-frame sequences. Some clones are absent from its copies; in checked studies, under half trace to an unresolved V gene, and the reason for the others is unknown. This sample is represented by 220,000 or so clones; around 88% of them were singletons. The ten top clones hold approximately 2% of the sample. Specimen: PBMCs or T cells enriched from blood (not recorded which). These receptors were collected from a woman aged 45 to 65 who had recovered from COVID-19.

V usage is TRBV28 and J usage is TRBJ2-7, with 9 bases lining up with TRBD1. Trimming removed 2 bases from V and 2 bases from J; junction bases left unmatched: 1. This CDR3 is 14 amino acids long. Germline lookup yields CDR1 MDHEN and CDR2 SYDVKM. In nucleotides, the CDR3 is TGTGCCAGCAGTTTAGGGACAGGGACCTACGAGCAGTACTTC. It specifies CASSLGTGTYEQYF.

This chain links TRBV12-5 with TRBJ1-5; possibly TRBD1 for D (5 bases). Germline V gene sequence: CDR1 LGHNT, CDR2 FRNRAP. V shed 11 bases and J shed 2 bases, with 10 bases lying between them. CDR3 length: 12 residues. The CDR3 nucleotides read TGTGCTTTCCCGGGGGGCAATCAGCCCCAGCATTTT. Protein: CAFPGGNQPQHF. Drawing the rest from reference TRBV12-5 and TRBJ1-5, the complete variable domain is DARVTQTPRHKVTEMGQEVTMRCQPILGHNTVFWYRQTMMQGLELLAYFRNRAPLDDSGMPKDRFSAEMPDATLATLKIQPSEPRDSAVYFCAFPGGNQPQHFGDGTRLSIL.

CDR3 sequence: CASSVHSFSYEQYF. The CDR3 region has the DNA TGTGCCAGCAGCGTACACAGTTTCTCCTACGAGCAGTACTTC. J is TRBJ2-7 and V is TRBV9; D is undetermined. V was trimmed by 1 base and J by 0 bases, leaving 8 bases between them. Germline CDR1 SGDLS, CDR2 YYNGEE. The CDR3 contains 14 residues. The complete variable domain, with remaining parts taken from reference TRBV9 and TRBJ2-7, reads DSGVTQTPKHLITATGQRVTLRCSPRSGDLSVYWYQQSLDQGLQFLIQYYNGEERAKGNILERFSAQQFPDLHSELNLSSLELGDSALYFCASSVHSFSYEQYFGPGTRLTVT.

This CDR3 is CASSNRDIRGTQYF. CDR3 coding DNA: TGTGCCAGCAGCAACCGGGACATCCGAGGTACGCAGTATTTT. The genes are TRBV7-8 and TRBJ2-3, with D maybe TRBD1 (6 bases). This CDR3 comprises 14 residues. V lost 5 bases and J 8 bases, leaving 17 bases between the germline ends. The germline gives CDR1 SGHVS, CDR2 FQNEAQ.

This clone was counted once. The gene calls are TRBV19 and TRBJ2-2, with no clear D. The CDR3 is 13 residues long. V lost 5 bases and J 4 bases, leaving 8 bases between the germline ends. Germline lookup yields CDR1 LNHDA and CDR2 SQIVND (reference sequence). The CDR3 sequence: CASSASATGELFF. The CDR3 DNA is TGTGCCAGTAGTGCTAGTGCCACCGGGGAGCTGTTTTTT.

The chain is built from TRBV9 and TRBJ1-1; no clear D. There are 15 residues in the CDR3. Germline loops: CDR1 SGDLS, CDR2 YYNGEE. The V and J ends lost 3 bases and 0 bases respectively, with 12 bases between them. Written as DNA, the CDR3 is TGTGCCAGCAGCGAATGGGGAGACATGAACACTGAAGCTTTCTTT. It translates to CASSEWGDMNTEAFF.

This chain links TRBV13 with TRBJ1-1, with a tentative D call TRBD1 (5 bases). The CDR3 is 12 residues long. V was trimmed by 8 bases and J by 4 bases, leaving 11 bases between them. The germline V gene has CDR1 PRHDT and CDR2 FYEKMQ (reference sequence). Written as DNA, the CDR3 is TGTGCCAGCCGACGGGGGGGCACTGAAGCTTTCTTT. Translated: CASRRGGTEAFF.

V is TRBV10-1 and J is TRBJ2-1; D ambiguous. There are 11 residues in the CDR3. Trimming cost V 8 bases and J 4 bases, with 6 bases left between them. From germline, CDR1 is WNHNN and CDR2 SYGVQD (reference sequence). The chain's CDR3 is CASGRYNEQFF. As DNA, the CDR3 is TGCGCCAGCGGTAGATACAATGAGCAGTTCTTC.